The 7 T cell receptor beta chains below all came from one sample that was sequenced in a study of beta chain features in type 1 diabetes. Every isolated RNA sample was fully reverse transcribed, so sequencing captured expressed TCRB transcripts. Data came from immunoSEQ multiplex PCR; TCRdb stores just in-frame clones and leaves some out. The table includes 330,000 or so clones, 15% to 20% detected once. The sample taken for sequencing was naive CD4+ T cells from blood. Receptors were obtained from a woman between 18 and 30 years old in good health.

The genes are TRBV9 and TRBJ2-5; 10 nucleotides align to TRBD2. Per the germline V gene, CDR1 is SGDLS and CDR2 is YYNGEE. V shed 2 bases, J shed 2 bases, and the junction held 6 bases outside the gene matches. There are 16 residues in the CDR3. The CDR3 sequence is CASSVGLLAGQETQYF. CDR3 DNA sequence: TGTGCCAGCAGCGTCGGTCTACTAGCGGGGCAAGAGACCCAGTACTTC.

The chain has TRBV11-2 and TRBJ1-4; maybe TRBD1 (6 bases). The germline CDR1 and CDR2 sequences are SGHAT and FQNNGV. The CDR3 is made up of 15 amino acids. V gave up 7 bases and J gave up 8 bases, with 20 bases separating them. The chain's CDR3 is CASTLIRGSREKLFF. DNA for the CDR3: TGTGCCAGCACCCTAATCAGGGGTAGTCGGGAAAAACTGTTTTTT.

This clone was counted a few times. The rearrangement links TRBV7-6 to TRBJ2-5; no definite D call. Per germline, CDR1 SGHVS and CDR2 FNYEAQ. The V and J ends lost 0 bases and 4 bases respectively, with 9 bases between them. There are 14 residues in the CDR3. The CDR3 spells CASSLANVGETQYF. The CDR3 DNA reads as TGTGCCAGCAGCTTAGCCAATGTCGGAGAGACCCAGTACTTC.

This clone was recorded only once. The rearrangement links TRBV4-1 to TRBJ2-7, with TRBD2 matching over 8 bases. The CDR3 extends over 15 amino acids. Trimming removed 0 bases from V and 3 bases from J; junction bases left unmatched: 4. In germline, CDR1 is MGHRA, CDR2 YSYEKL. CDR3 nucleotide sequence: TGCGCCAGCAGCCAAGAGCTAGCGGGCCTCTACGAGCAGTACTTC. Amino acids: CASSQELAGLYEQYF.

CDR3 sequence (DNA): TGCGCCAGCAGCTTGGGACTTACGAGAGAAGAGACCCAGTACTTC. It specifies CASSLGLTREETQYF. The chain combines TRBV5-1 with TRBJ2-5; D call uncertain. This CDR3 is built from 15 residues. Germline values: CDR1 SGHRS, CDR2 YFSETQ. Trimming removed 0 bases from V and 3 bases from J, with 12 bases in between. Using reference TRBV5-1 and TRBJ2-5 for the parts outside the CDR3, the full variable domain is KAGVTQTPRYLIKTRGQQVTLSCSPISGHRSVSWYQQTPGQGLQFLFEYFSETQRNKGNFPGRFSGRQFSNSRSEMNVSTLELGDSALYLCASSLGLTREETQYFGPGTRLLVL.

This chain uses TRBV9 with TRBJ2-3; TRBD2 agrees at 9 bases. CDR1 is SGDLS and CDR2 is YYNGEE in the germline V gene. The CDR3 is 15 amino acids. The V segment lost 2 bases and the J segment 3 bases; nucleotides outside the gene matches: 4. CDR3 sequence reads: CASSVMTSGTDTQYF. The CDR3 bases are TGTGCCAGCAGCGTGATGACTAGCGGTACAGATACGCAGTATTTT.

The rearrangement uses TRBV7-9 and TRBJ1-2; D is unresolved. Germline-derived CDR1 and CDR2 are SEHNR and FQNEAQ (reference sequence). This CDR3 is built from 11 residues. V dropped 3 bases and J dropped 6 bases, with 5 bases sitting between them. CDR3 nucleotide sequence: TGTGCCAGCAGCTTTCAGGATGGCTACACCTTC. The encoded protein is CASSFQDGYTF.